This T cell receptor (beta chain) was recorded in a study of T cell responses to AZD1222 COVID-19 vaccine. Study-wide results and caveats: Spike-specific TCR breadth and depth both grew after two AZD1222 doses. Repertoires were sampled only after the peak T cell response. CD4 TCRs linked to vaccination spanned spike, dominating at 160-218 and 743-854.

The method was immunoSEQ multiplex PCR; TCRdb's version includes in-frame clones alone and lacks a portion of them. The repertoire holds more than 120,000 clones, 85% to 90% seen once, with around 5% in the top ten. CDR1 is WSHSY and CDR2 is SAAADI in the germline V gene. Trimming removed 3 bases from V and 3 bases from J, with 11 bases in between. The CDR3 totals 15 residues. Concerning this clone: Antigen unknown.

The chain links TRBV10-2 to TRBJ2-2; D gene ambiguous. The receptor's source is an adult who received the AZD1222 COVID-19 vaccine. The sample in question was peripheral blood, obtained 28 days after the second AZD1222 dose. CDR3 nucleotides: TGCGCCAGCAGTGACCCCGGTCCCTACACCGGGGAGCTGTTTTTT. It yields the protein CASSDPGPYTGELFF.